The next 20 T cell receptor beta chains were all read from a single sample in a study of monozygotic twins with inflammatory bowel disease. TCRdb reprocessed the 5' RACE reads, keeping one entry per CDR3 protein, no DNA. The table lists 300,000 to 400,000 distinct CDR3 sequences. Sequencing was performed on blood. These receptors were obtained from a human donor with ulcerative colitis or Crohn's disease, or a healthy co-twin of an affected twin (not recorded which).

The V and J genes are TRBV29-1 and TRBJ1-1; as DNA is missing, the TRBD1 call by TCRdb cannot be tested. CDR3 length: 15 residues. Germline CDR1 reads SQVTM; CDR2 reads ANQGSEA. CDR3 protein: CSVQGVRTAGTEAFF.

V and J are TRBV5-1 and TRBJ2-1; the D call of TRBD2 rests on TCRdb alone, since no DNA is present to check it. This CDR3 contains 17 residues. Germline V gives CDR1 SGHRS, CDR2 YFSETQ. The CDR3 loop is CASSLGFPSVVYNEQFF.

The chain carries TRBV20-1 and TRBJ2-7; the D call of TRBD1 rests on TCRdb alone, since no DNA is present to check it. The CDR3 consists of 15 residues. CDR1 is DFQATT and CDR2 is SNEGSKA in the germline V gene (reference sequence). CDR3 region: CSARDPGGQGYEQYF.

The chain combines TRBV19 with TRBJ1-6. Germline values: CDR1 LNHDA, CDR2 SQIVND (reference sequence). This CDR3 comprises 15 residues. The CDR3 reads CASSIRISYNSPLHF.

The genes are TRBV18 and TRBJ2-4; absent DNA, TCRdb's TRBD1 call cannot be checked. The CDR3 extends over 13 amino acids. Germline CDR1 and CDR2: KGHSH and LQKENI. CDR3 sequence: CASSPRDTDIQYF.

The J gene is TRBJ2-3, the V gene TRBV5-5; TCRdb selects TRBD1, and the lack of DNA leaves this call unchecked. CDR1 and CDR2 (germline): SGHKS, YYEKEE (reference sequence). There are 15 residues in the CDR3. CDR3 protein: CASSFAGGIADTQYF. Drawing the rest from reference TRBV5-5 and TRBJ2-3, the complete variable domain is DAGVTQSPTHLIKTRGQQVTLRCSPISGHKSVSWYQQVLGQGPQFIFQYYEKEERGRGNFPDRFSARQFPNYSSELNVNALLLGDSALYLCASSFAGGIADTQYFGPGTRLTVL.

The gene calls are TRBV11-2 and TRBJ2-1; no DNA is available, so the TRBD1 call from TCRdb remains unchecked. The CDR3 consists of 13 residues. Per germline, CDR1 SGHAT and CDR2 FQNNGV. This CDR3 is CASSLNRWAEQFF.

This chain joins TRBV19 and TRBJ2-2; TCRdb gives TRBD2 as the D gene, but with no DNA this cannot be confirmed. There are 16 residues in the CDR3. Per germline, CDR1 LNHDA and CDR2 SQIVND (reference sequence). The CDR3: CASSPIAGLITGELFF.

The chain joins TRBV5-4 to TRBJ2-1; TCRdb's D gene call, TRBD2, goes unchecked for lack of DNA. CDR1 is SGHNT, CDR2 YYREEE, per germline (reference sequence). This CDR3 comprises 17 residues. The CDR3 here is CASSYGTSGGNGNEQFF.

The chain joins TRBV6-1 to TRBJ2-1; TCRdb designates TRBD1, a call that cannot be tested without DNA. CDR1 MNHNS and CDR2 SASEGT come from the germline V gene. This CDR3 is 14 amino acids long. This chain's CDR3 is CASAPEAEDNEQFF.

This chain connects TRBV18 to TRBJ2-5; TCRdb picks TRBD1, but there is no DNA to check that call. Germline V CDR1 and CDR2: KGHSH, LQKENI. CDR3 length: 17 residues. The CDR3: CASSPQGQRRTQETQYF.

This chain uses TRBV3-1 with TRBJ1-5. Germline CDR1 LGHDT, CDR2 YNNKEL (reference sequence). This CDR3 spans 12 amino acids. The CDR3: CASSQGEQPQHF.

This chain's CDR3 is CASSQVYMANTGELFF. The chain recombines TRBV14 with TRBJ2-2. The CDR3 has 16 amino acids. Germline CDR1 reads SGHDN; CDR2 reads FVKESK.

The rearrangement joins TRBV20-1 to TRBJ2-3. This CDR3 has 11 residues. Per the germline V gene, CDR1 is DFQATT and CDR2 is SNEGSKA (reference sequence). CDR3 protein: CSARNGDTQYF.

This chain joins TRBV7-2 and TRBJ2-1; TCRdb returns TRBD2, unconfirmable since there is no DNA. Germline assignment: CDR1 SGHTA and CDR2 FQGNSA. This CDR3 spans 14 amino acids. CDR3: CASSRLALENEQFF. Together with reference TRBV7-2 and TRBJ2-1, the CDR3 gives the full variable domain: GAGVSQSPSNKVTEKGKDVELRCDPISGHTALYWYRQSLGQGLEFLIYFQGNSAPDKSGLPSDRFSAERTGGSVSTLTIQRTQQEDSAVYLCASSRLALENEQFFGPGTRLTVL.

CDR3 sequence: CASSGSGLADTDTQYF. The genes are TRBV12-3 or TRBV12-4 and TRBJ2-3; the D gene TCRdb calls, TRBD2, cannot be checked with no DNA. This CDR3 spans 16 amino acids.

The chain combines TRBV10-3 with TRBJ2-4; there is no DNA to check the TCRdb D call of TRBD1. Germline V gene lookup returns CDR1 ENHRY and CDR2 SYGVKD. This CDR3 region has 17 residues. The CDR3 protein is CAISEGGQGLAKNIQYF.

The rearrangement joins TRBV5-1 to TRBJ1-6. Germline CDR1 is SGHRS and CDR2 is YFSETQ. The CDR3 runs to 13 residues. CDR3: CASSLAGRSPLHF.

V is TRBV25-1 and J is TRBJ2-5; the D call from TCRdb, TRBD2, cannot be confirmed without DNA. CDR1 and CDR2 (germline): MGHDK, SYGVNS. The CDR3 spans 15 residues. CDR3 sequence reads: CASSEVGTTQETQYF.

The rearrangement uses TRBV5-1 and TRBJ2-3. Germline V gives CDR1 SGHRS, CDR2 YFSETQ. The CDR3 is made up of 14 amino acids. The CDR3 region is CASSFRISTDTQYF.